A selection of T cell receptor beta chains follows, all from one sample in a study of Ad26.COV2.S vaccination and SARS-CoV-2 variants. The repertoire was sequenced with immunoSEQ multiplex PCR; TCRdb's copy has only in-frame clones and lacks some. The sample records hundreds of thousands of clones, roughly nine tenths being singletons. This specimen was peripheral blood, taken in a trial of Ad26.COV2.S vaccine versus placebo. Source of these receptors: a person aged 18-65 years who received the Ad26.COV2.S COVID-19 vaccine or a placebo. CDR3s include the opening cysteine and the closing phenylalanine or tryptophan. The order of the fields is V gene, CDR3 length, J gene, D gene, clone size, CDR3 DNA, CDR3 protein. The D gene is left open where the match is weak. Clone size is shown for a subset of rows, as once, few, many or a class of expanded clone.

V: TRBV18
length: 15
J: TRBJ2-7
D: NA
size: NA
DNA: TGTGCCAGCTCACCACCGGTAAAAGCCACTACCGAGCAGTACTTC
CDR3: CASSPPVKATTEQYF

V: TRBV4-2
length: 17
J: TRBJ2-3
D: NA
size: NA
DNA: TGTGCCAGCAGCCAAGATGCTTCGGGCGACCACACAGATACGCAGTATTTT
CDR3: CASSQDASGDHTDTQYF

V: TRBV6-1
length: 17
J: TRBJ1-3
D: TRBD1
size: NA
DNA: TGTGCCAGCAGTGCTGACAGGGGGCGAAGGTCCGGAAACACCATATATTTT
CDR3: CASSADRGRRSGNTIYF

V: TRBV19
length: 13
J: TRBJ1-5
D: TRBD1
size: NA
DNA: TGTGCCAGTCGGGACAGGGGGACCCAGCCCCAGCATTTT
CDR3: CASRDRGTQPQHF

V: TRBV12-2
length: 13
J: TRBJ1-2
D: NA
size: NA
DNA: TGTGCAAGTCGCTTAGGGGCGACAGATGGCTACACCTTC
CDR3: CASRLGATDGYTF

V: TRBV6-2/TRBV6-3
length: 16
J: TRBJ2-5
D: NA
size: NA
DNA: TGTGCCAGCAGTTACCTCGGGGTTAGCGGCATGGAGACCCAGTACTTC
CDR3: CASSYLGVSGMETQYF

V: TRBV6-5
length: 15
J: TRBJ1-5
D: TRBD1
size: NA
DNA: TGTGCCAGCAGTACCGGACAGGGCCAAAATCAGCCCCAGCATTTT
CDR3: CASSTGQGQNQPQHF

V: TRBV18
length: 14
J: TRBJ1-2
D: NA
size: NA
DNA: TGTGCCAGCTCACCACCCGCAGGGCCGTATGGCTACACCTTC
CDR3: CASSPPAGPYGYTF

V: TRBV6-2/TRBV6-3
length: 16
J: TRBJ2-2
D: TRBD2
size: NA
DNA: TGTGCCAGCAGTTACGCGACTAGCGGGAACACCGGGGAGCTGTTTTTT
CDR3: CASSYATSGNTGELFF

V: TRBV3-1/TRBV3-2
length: 13
J: TRBJ1-1
D: TRBD1
size: NA
DNA: TGTGCCAGCAGTCAACAGGGGAGAACTGAAGCTTTCTTT
CDR3: CASSQQGRTEAFF

V: TRBV7-4
length: 18
J: TRBJ1-6
D: TRBD1
size: NA
DNA: TGTGCCAGCAGCGGTCGGGACAGCCCCAGCTCCTATAATTCACCCCTCCACTTT
CDR3: CASSGRDSPSSYNSPLHF

V: TRBV4-1
length: 14
J: TRBJ1-5
D: NA
size: NA
DNA: TGCGCCAGCAGCCAAGATGGGAGGGGTCAGCCCCAGCATTTT
CDR3: CASSQDGRGQPQHF

V: TRBV18
length: 14
J: TRBJ1-4
D: NA
size: NA
DNA: TGTGCCAGCTCACGACAGGCTGGAAATGAAAAACTGTTTTTT
CDR3: CASSRQAGNEKLFF

V: TRBV10-3
length: 13
J: TRBJ2-2
D: NA
size: NA
DNA: TGTGCCATCAGTGCGGGCTACACCGGGGAGCTGTTTTTT
CDR3: CAISAGYTGELFF

V: TRBV6-2/TRBV6-3
length: 16
J: TRBJ2-1
D: TRBD2
size: NA
DNA: TGTGCCAGCAGCCACAGGGGGACTAGCGGCTACAATGAGCAGTTCTTC
CDR3: CASSHRGTSGYNEQFF

V: TRBV5-1
length: 15
J: TRBJ2-3
D: TRBD1
size: few
DNA: TGCGCCAGCAGCAAGGACAGGGGGCCGGTAGATACGCAGTATTTT
CDR3: CASSKDRGPVDTQYF

V: TRBV5-1
length: 17
J: TRBJ1-2
D: TRBD1
size: NA
DNA: TGCGCCAGCAGCTTTTACCTACAGGGGAACTTAAACTATGGCTACACCTTC
CDR3: CASSFYLQGNLNYGYTF

V: TRBV15
length: 14
J: TRBJ2-5
D: NA
size: NA
DNA: TGTGCCACCAGCAGAGATAGGGCACAAGAGACCCAGTACTTC
CDR3: CATSRDRAQETQYF

V: TRBV27
length: 14
J: TRBJ2-2
D: NA
size: NA
DNA: TGTGCCAGCAGTTGGAATTGGGGCCTTGGGGAGCTGTTTTTT
CDR3: CASSWNWGLGELFF

V: TRBV19
length: 15
J: TRBJ2-5
D: NA
size: once
DNA: TGTGCCAGTAGTATATCGGGGGGCGTTCGCGAGACCCAGTACTTC
CDR3: CASSISGGVRETQYF

V: TRBV12-3/TRBV12-4
length: 13
J: TRBJ2-5
D: NA
size: NA
DNA: TGTGCCAGCAGACTCGGCCGCCTAGAGACCCAGTACTTC
CDR3: CASRLGRLETQYF

V: TRBV12-3/TRBV12-4
length: 12
J: TRBJ1-1
D: NA
size: NA
DNA: TGTGCCAGCAGTTTAAAATGGGCTGAAGCTTTCTTT
CDR3: CASSLKWAEAFF

V: TRBV3-1/TRBV3-2
length: 15
J: TRBJ2-7
D: TRBD1
size: NA
DNA: TGTGCCAGCAGCCAGATGGGGACAGGGTTGTACGAGCAGTACTTC
CDR3: CASSQMGTGLYEQYF

V: TRBV7-9
length: 14
J: TRBJ1-4
D: NA
size: NA
DNA: TGTGCCAGCAGCTGGGCGACAGTAGAAGAAAAACTGTTTTTT
CDR3: CASSWATVEEKLFF

V: TRBV10-2
length: 13
J: TRBJ2-5
D: TRBD2
size: NA
DNA: TGCGCCAGCCTACTAGCGGGAGAAGAGACCCAGTACTTC
CDR3: CASLLAGEETQYF

V: TRBV10-3
length: 13
J: TRBJ1-5
D: NA
size: once
DNA: TGTGCCACCTGGACGGGAGAGGGTCAGCCCCAGCATTTT
CDR3: CATWTGEGQPQHF

V: TRBV4-3
length: 14
J: TRBJ1-4
D: NA
size: once
DNA: TGCGCCAGCAGCCAAGTCCGATGGGGTGAAAAACTGTTTTTT
CDR3: CASSQVRWGEKLFF

V: TRBV19
length: 14
J: TRBJ2-4
D: NA
size: NA
DNA: TGTGCCAGTAGTATATGGGAGACCAAAAACATTCAGTACTTC
CDR3: CASSIWETKNIQYF

V: TRBV9
length: 15
J: TRBJ2-2
D: TRBD1
size: NA
DNA: TGTGCCAGCAGCGTCGCCGGGACAGCCACCGGGGAGCTGTTTTTT
CDR3: CASSVAGTATGELFF

V: TRBV10-3
length: 14
J: TRBJ2-5
D: NA
size: NA
DNA: TGTGCCATCAGTGCCGGGACGGTCCAAGAGACCCAGTACTTC
CDR3: CAISAGTVQETQYF

V: TRBV7-9
length: 19
J: TRBJ2-1
D: TRBD2
size: few
DNA: TGTGCCAGCAGCCCTGCGGTACTAGCGGGGCGACATTCCTACAATGAGCAGTTCTTC
CDR3: CASSPAVLAGRHSYNEQFF

V: TRBV6-5
length: 14
J: TRBJ2-1
D: NA
size: NA
DNA: TGTGCCAGCAGTTACAACGGGTATCAGTATGAGCAGTTCTTC
CDR3: CASSYNGYQYEQFF

V: TRBV6-8
length: 16
J: TRBJ2-2
D: NA
size: NA
DNA: TGTGCCAGCAGTTACTTCTCCCGGGTTGAAACCGGGGAGCTGTTTTTT
CDR3: CASSYFSRVETGELFF

V: TRBV11-2
length: 14
J: TRBJ2-4
D: NA
size: NA
DNA: TGTGCCAGCAGCCCAGTGCTAGCCAAAAACATTCAGTACTTC
CDR3: CASSPVLAKNIQYF

V: TRBV6-2/TRBV6-3
length: 15
J: TRBJ1-2
D: TRBD1
size: NA
DNA: TGTGCCAGCAGTTACGGGAGGGGACAGTCGTTTGGCTACACCTTC
CDR3: CASSYGRGQSFGYTF

V: TRBV4-1
length: 14
J: TRBJ2-7
D: TRBD2
size: NA
DNA: TGCGCCAGCAGCTCGCCCGGGGGGATCTACGAGCAGTACTTC
CDR3: CASSSPGGIYEQYF

V: TRBV5-1
length: 14
J: TRBJ1-1
D: NA
size: NA
DNA: TGCGCCAGCAGCGGAGGGTTGGATGACACTGAAGCTTTCTTT
CDR3: CASSGGLDDTEAFF

V: TRBV5-1
length: 15
J: TRBJ2-1
D: TRBD2
size: NA
DNA: TGCGCCAGCCGTCCCACGGGAGGGCCCTCGAATGAGCAGTTCTTC
CDR3: CASRPTGGPSNEQFF

V: TRBV3-1/TRBV3-2
length: 16
J: TRBJ1-5
D: NA
size: NA
DNA: TGTGCCAGCAGCCAAGATCTATCCGGGGGCGGTCAGCCCCAGCATTTT
CDR3: CASSQDLSGGGQPQHF

V: TRBV10-3
length: 14
J: TRBJ2-1
D: NA
size: NA
DNA: TGTGCCACGCCCCCATCGCAGGGGGGGAATGAGCAGTTCTTC
CDR3: CATPPSQGGNEQFF

V: TRBV7-2
length: 17
J: TRBJ1-4
D: NA
size: NA
DNA: TGTGCCAGCAGCTTAGTTGAGGTTACCGGCAGCGGGGAAAAACTGTTTTTT
CDR3: CASSLVEVTGSGEKLFF

V: TRBV5-8
length: 15
J: TRBJ1-5
D: NA
size: NA
DNA: TGTGCCAGCAGCTACACGGGAGGTCTGAATCAGCCCCAGCATTTT
CDR3: CASSYTGGLNQPQHF

V: TRBV10-3
length: 13
J: TRBJ1-6
D: NA
size: few
DNA: TGTGCCACCGTAAGGGACGGTAATTCACCCCTCCACTTT
CDR3: CATVRDGNSPLHF

V: TRBV3-1/TRBV3-2
length: 17
J: TRBJ2-1
D: NA
size: NA
DNA: TGTGCCAGCAGCCCCTGGGGGGGCGGTGGGCCCTACAATGAGCAGTTCTTC
CDR3: CASSPWGGGGPYNEQFF

V: TRBV6-5
length: 14
J: TRBJ1-2
D: NA
size: once
DNA: TGTGCCAGCAGTTATGGGCGGCGGGGCTATGGCTACACCTTC
CDR3: CASSYGRRGYGYTF

V: TRBV21-1
length: 14
J: TRBJ2-7
D: NA
size: NA
DNA: TGTGCCAGCAGCCTCCGGGACAGGGCGAACGAGCAGTACTTC
CDR3: CASSLRDRANEQYF

V: TRBV19
length: 17
J: TRBJ2-3
D: TRBD2
size: NA
DNA: TGTGCCAGTAGTTCCGGACTAGTTGTGACTGGCACAGATACGCAGTATTTT
CDR3: CASSSGLVVTGTDTQYF

V: TRBV3-1/TRBV3-2
length: 18
J: TRBJ1-6
D: TRBD1
size: NA
DNA: TGTGCCAGCAGCCAGAGGGCAGGGGGCCTACGAATTAATTCACCCCTCCACTTT
CDR3: CASSQRAGGLRINSPLHF

V: TRBV6-5
length: 13
J: TRBJ1-2
D: NA
size: NA
DNA: TGTGCCAGCGTTATGTCTGCTATCTATGGCTACACCTTC
CDR3: CASVMSAIYGYTF

V: TRBV6-2/TRBV6-3
length: 15
J: TRBJ2-7
D: TRBD2
size: NA
DNA: TGTGCCAGCAGTTACTATCCTAGCGGAGGCTACGAGCAGTACTTC
CDR3: CASSYYPSGGYEQYF

V: TRBV10-3
length: 19
J: TRBJ2-1
D: TRBD2
size: NA
DNA: TGTGCCATCAGTGAACAGATTGGGGGGGGGACTCAGACGGGCGATGAGCAGTTCTTC
CDR3: CAISEQIGGGTQTGDEQFF